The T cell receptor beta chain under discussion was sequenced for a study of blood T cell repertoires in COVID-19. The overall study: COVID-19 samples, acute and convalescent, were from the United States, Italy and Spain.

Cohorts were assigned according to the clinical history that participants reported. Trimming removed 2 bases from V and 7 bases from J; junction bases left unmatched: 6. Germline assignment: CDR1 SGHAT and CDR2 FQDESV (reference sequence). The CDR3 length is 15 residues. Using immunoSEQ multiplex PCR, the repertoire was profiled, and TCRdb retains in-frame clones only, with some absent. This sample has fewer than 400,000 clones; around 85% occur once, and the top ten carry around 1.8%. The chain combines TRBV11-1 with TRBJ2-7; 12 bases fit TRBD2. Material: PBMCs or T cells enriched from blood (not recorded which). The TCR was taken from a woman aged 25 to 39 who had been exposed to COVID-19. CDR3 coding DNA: TGTGCCAGCAGCTTAATGACTAGCGGGGGATGGGAGCAGTACTTC. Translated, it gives CASSLMTSGGWEQYF.